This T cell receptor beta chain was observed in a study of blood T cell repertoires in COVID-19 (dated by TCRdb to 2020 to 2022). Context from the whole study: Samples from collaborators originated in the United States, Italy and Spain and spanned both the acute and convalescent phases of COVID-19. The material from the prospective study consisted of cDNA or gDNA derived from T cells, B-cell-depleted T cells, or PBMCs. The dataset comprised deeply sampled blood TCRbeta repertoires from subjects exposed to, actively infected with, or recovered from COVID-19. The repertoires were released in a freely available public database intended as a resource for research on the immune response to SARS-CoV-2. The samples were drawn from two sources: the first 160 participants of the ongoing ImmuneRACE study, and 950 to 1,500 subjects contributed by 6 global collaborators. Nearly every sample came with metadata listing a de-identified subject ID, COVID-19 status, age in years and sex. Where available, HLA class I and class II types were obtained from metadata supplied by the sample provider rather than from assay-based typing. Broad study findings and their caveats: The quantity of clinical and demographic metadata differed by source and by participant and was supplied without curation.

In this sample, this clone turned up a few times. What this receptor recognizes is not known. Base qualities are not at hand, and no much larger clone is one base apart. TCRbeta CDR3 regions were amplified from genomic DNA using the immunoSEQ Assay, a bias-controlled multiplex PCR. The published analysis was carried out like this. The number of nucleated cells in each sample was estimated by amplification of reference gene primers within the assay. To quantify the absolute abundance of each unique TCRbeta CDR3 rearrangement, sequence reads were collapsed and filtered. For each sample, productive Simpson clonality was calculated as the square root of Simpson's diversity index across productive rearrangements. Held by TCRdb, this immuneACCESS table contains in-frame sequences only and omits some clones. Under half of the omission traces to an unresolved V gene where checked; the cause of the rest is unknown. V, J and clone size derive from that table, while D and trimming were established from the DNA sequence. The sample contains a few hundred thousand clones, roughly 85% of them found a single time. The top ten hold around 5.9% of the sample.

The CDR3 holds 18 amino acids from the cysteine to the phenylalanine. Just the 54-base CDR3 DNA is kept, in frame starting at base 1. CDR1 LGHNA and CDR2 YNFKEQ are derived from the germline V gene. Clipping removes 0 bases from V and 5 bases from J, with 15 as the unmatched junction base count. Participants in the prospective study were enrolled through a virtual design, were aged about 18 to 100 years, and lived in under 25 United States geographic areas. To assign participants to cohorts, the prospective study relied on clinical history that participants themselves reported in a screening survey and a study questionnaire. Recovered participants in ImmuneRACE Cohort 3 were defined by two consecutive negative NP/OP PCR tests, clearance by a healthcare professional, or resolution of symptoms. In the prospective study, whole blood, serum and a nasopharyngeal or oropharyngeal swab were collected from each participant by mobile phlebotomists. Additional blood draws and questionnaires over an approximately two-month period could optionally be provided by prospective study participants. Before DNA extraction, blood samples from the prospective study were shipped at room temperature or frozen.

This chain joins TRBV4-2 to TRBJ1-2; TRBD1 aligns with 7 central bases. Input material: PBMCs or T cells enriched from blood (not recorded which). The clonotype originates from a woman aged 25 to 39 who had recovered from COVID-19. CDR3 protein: CASSQDGGTATISYGYTF. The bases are TGTGCCAGCAGCCAAGATGGGGGGACAGCGACAATTTCTTATGGCTACACCTTC.